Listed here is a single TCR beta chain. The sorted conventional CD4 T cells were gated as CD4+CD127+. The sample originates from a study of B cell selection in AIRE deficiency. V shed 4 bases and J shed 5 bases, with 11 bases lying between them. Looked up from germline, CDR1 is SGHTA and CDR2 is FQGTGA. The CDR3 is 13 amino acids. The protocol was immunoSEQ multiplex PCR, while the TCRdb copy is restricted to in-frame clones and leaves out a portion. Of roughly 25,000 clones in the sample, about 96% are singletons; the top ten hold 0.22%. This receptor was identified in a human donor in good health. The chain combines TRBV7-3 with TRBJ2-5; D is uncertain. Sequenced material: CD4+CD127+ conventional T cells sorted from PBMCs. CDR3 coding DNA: TGTGCCAGCAGCTCCGGACCCCAGGAGACCCAGTACTTC. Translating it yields CASSSGPQETQYF. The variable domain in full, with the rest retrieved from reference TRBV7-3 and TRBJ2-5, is GAGVSQTPSNKVTEKGKYVELRCDPISGHTALYWYRQSLGQGPEFLIYFQGTGAADDSGLPNDRFFAVRPEGSVSTLKIQRTERGDSAVYLCASSSGPQETQYFGPGTRLLVL.